Listed below are T cell receptor beta chains from one sample, sequenced in a study of shared clonotypes between healthy human individuals. Here immunoSEQ multiplex PCR was the method, and the copy in TCRdb shows in-frame clones only, minus some. The profile shows some 2,000,000 clones, about 95% of them singletons. Sequencing used naive CD8+ T cells sorted from blood. Source of these receptors: a man aged 18-30 years in good health. The CDR3 runs from the conserved cysteine through the conserved F or W. D genes are given only for firm matches. Rows give clone size only sometimes, using once, few, many, or a class for an expanded clone.

d_gene,len,v_gene,abundance,j_gene,CDR3aa,CDR3nt
NA,15,TRBV13,NA,TRBJ2-5,CASSLGPGFQETQYF,TGTGCCAGCAGCTTAGGTCCGGGATTCCAAGAGACCCAGTACTTC
NA,14,TRBV2,NA,TRBJ1-1,CASSAGHLNTEAFF,TGTGCCAGCAGTGCGGGACACCTGAACACTGAAGCTTTCTTT
NA,14,TRBV28,NA,TRBJ1-1,CASSPLGWNTEAFF,TGTGCCAGCAGTCCTCTAGGGTGGAACACTGAAGCTTTCTTT
NA,15,TRBV6-1,NA,TRBJ2-7,CASSEYGQANYEQYF,TGTGCCAGCAGTGAATATGGCCAGGCCAACTACGAGCAGTACTTC
NA,16,TRBV4-1,NA,TRBJ1-1,CASSQDTVGSYTEAFF,TGCGCCAGCAGCCAAGATACAGTTGGGTCGTACACTGAAGCTTTCTTT
NA,14,TRBV19,once,TRBJ1-1,CASSIVLRSPEAFF,TGTGCCAGTAGTATTGTCCTGAGATCCCCCGAAGCTTTCTTT
NA,16,TRBV15,NA,TRBJ1-5,CATSVAGTYSNQPQHF,TGTGCCACCAGCGTAGCCGGGACCTATAGCAATCAGCCCCAGCATTTT
TRBD2,15,TRBV4-3,NA,TRBJ2-1,CASSRLAGTDNEQFF,TGCGCCAGCAGCCGTCTAGCGGGAACCGACAATGAGCAGTTCTTC
NA,15,TRBV25-1,NA,TRBJ2-5,CASSATGTAGETQYF,TGTGCCAGCAGTGCCACAGGGACCGCGGGGGAGACCCAGTACTTC
NA,13,TRBV5-1,NA,TRBJ1-3,CASSPSGSNTIYF,TGCGCCAGCAGCCCCTCCGGGTCAAACACCATATATTTT
TRBD2,20,TRBV15,once,TRBJ2-3,CATPQTLREGKVRNTDTQYF,TGTGCCACACCCCAAACCTTGCGGGAGGGCAAAGTGAGAAACACAGATACGCAGTATTTT
NA,14,TRBV6-5,NA,TRBJ2-1,CASSLFFGNNEQFF,TGTGCCAGCAGTTTATTTTTCGGGAACAATGAGCAGTTCTTC
NA,14,TRBV6-1,NA,TRBJ2-3,CASSAQGSTDTQYF,TGTGCCAGCAGTGCTCAAGGGAGCACAGATACGCAGTATTTT
NA,15,TRBV5-6,NA,TRBJ2-7,CASTPSGREYYEQYF,TGTGCCAGCACCCCGAGCGGCAGGGAATACTACGAGCAGTACTTC
NA,13,TRBV30,NA,TRBJ2-1,CAWGWSSRDEQFF,TGTGCCTGGGGGTGGTCTAGTCGGGATGAGCAGTTCTTC
NA,14,TRBV5-6,NA,TRBJ1-6,CASSFGQGFSPLHF,TGTGCCAGCAGCTTCGGGCAGGGGTTTTCACCCCTCCACTTT
NA,14,TRBV6-1,NA,TRBJ2-1,CASSSRDSHFEQFF,TGTGCCAGCAGTTCCCGGGACTCCCATTTTGAGCAGTTCTTC
NA,14,TRBV19,NA,TRBJ2-5,CASSIGLFGETQYF,TGTGCCAGTAGTATAGGACTATTCGGGGAGACCCAGTACTTC
NA,13,TRBV10-3,NA,TRBJ2-5,CAILDAIRETQYF,TGTGCCATCCTAGACGCTATTCGGGAGACCCAGTACTTC
NA,11,TRBV6-5,NA,TRBJ1-2,CASSYGSGYTF,TGTGCCAGCAGTTACGGGTCTGGCTACACCTTC
NA,13,TRBV19,NA,TRBJ1-2,CASSIDLEMGYTF,TGTGCCAGTAGTATAGACTTGGAGATGGGCTACACCTTC
TRBD2,17,TRBV5-4,NA,TRBJ2-1,CASSTRLAGGVYNEQFF,TGTGCCAGCAGCACCCGACTAGCGGGAGGGGTCTACAATGAGCAGTTCTTC
TRBD1,14,TRBV30,NA,TRBJ2-1,CAWAEGASFNEQFF,TGTGCCTGGGCCGAGGGGGCCTCCTTCAATGAGCAGTTCTTC
TRBD1,15,TRBV5-4,NA,TRBJ2-7,CASSSDRGPPYEQYF,TGTGCCAGCAGCTCGGACAGGGGGCCCCCCTACGAGCAGTACTTC
NA,15,TRBV19,NA,TRBJ2-7,CASSIGQAEPYEQYF,TGTGCCAGTAGTATAGGGCAGGCCGAACCCTACGAGCAGTACTTC
NA,15,TRBV16,NA,TRBJ1-2,CASSQSDARPYGYTF,TGTGCCAGCAGCCAATCAGACGCGAGACCCTATGGCTACACCTTC
TRBD1,15,TRBV11-2,NA,TRBJ1-5,CASSTDRGGNQPQHF,TGTGCCAGCAGCACCGACAGGGGGGGCAATCAGCCCCAGCATTTT
TRBD1,16,TRBV10-3,once,TRBJ2-7,CAISESPGTGLYEQYF,TGTGCCATCAGTGAGTCCCCCGGGACAGGGCTCTACGAGCAGTACTTC
NA,15,TRBV5-6,NA,TRBJ2-1,CASSSDRNDYNEQFF,TGTGCCAGCAGCTCCGACAGGAACGACTACAATGAGCAGTTCTTC
TRBD2,18,TRBV7-8,NA,TRBJ2-1,CATKPGLADPSIYNEQFF,TGTGCCACCAAACCGGGACTAGCGGACCCCAGTATCTACAATGAGCAGTTCTTC
NA,13,TRBV11-2,NA,TRBJ1-2,CASSPGLLSGYTF,TGTGCCAGCAGCCCTGGATTATTATCTGGCTACACCTTC
NA,15,TRBV6-5,NA,TRBJ2-6,CASRVTPEGANVLTF,TGTGCCAGCAGGGTGACCCCGGAAGGGGCCAACGTCCTGACTTTC
NA,13,TRBV28,NA,TRBJ1-2,CASSWGEGYGYTF,TGTGCCAGCAGTTGGGGGGAGGGCTATGGCTACACCTTC
NA,14,TRBV19,once,TRBJ2-7,CASSIRTRFYEQYF,TGTGCCAGTAGTATAAGGACCCGATTTTACGAGCAGTACTTC
NA,15,TRBV7-9,NA,TRBJ2-7,CASTPWERPADEQYF,TGTGCCAGCACCCCATGGGAACGGCCAGCGGACGAGCAGTACTTC
NA,14,TRBV18,NA,TRBJ2-2,CATPKIANTGELFF,TGTGCCACCCCCAAGATCGCGAACACCGGGGAGCTGTTTTTT
NA,14,TRBV7-6,NA,TRBJ1-4,CASSLASGLEKLFF,TGTGCCAGCAGCTTAGCTTCCGGGTTAGAAAAACTGTTTTTT
TRBD1,16,TRBV6-5,NA,TRBJ2-3,CASSYSATGITDTQYF,TGTGCCAGCAGTTACTCCGCGACAGGGATCACAGATACGCAGTATTTT
TRBD1,15,TRBV6-6,NA,TRBJ2-3,CASSYQDRGPDTQYF,TGTGCCAGCAGTTACCAGGACAGGGGGCCAGATACGCAGTATTTT
TRBD1,14,TRBV2,NA,TRBJ1-1,CASRGGTGRTEAFF,TGTGCCAGCAGGGGGGGGACAGGGAGAACTGAAGCTTTCTTT
NA,13,TRBV5-5,NA,TRBJ1-2,CASSSFTNYGYTF,TGTGCCAGCAGCTCCTTTACTAACTATGGCTACACCTTC
NA,12,TRBV5-6,NA,TRBJ2-1,CASSWGLIGQFF,TGTGCCAGCAGCTGGGGTTTGATCGGACAGTTCTTC
NA,11,TRBV25-1,once,TRBJ2-3,CASSDQDTQYF,TGTGCCAGCAGTGACCAAGATACGCAGTATTTT
TRBD1,14,TRBV7-9,NA,TRBJ1-1,CASSFGQGETEAFF,TGTGCCAGCAGCTTTGGGCAGGGGGAGACTGAAGCTTTCTTT
NA,15,TRBV28,NA,TRBJ2-7,CASSRPGVLSYEQYF,TGTGCCAGCAGCCGCCCCGGGGTTCTCTCCTACGAGCAGTACTTC
NA,13,TRBV12-5,NA,TRBJ2-7,CASGPGRDYEQYF,TGTGCTAGTGGCCCAGGACGGGACTACGAGCAGTACTTC
NA,14,TRBV27,NA,TRBJ1-2,CASSLTLKGYGYTF,TGTGCCAGCAGTTTAACCCTTAAAGGCTATGGCTACACCTTC
NA,14,TRBV9,NA,TRBJ2-7,CASSVDGEVYEQYF,TGTGCCAGCAGCGTCGACGGGGAGGTTTACGAGCAGTACTTC